One sample yielded the 21 T cell receptor beta chains listed below, sequenced in a study of T cell repertoires in cytomegalovirus infection. Antigens for these TCRs are unknown. MiXCR was run by TCRdb on the reads, yielding one entry per CDR3 protein. The profile shows 100,000 to 120,000 distinct CDR3 sequences, 30% to 35% of them singletons. The sequenced sample was CD8+ T cells from cultured PBMCs, obtained from culture after CMV antigen stimulation. All receptors derive from a human donor in good health (CMV status not recorded). Some clones in this sample may be carry-over from other donors' samples.

There are a few counts of this clonotype. CDR3: CASSLRRQGGYSNQPQHF. CDR3 bases: TGTGCCAGCAGCTTGAGGCGCCAGGGCGGTTATAGCAATCAGCCCCAGCATTTT. The rearrangement joins TRBV5-6 to TRBJ1-5, with a weak D call TRBD1 (5 bases). The CDR3 loop spans 18 amino acids. Deletions cut 1 base from V and 0 bases from J, with 17 bases between. Germline V CDR1 and CDR2: SGHDT, YYEEEE.

J is TRBJ2-2 and V is TRBV7-2; TRBD2 agrees at 9 bases. The trim removed 3 bases at V and 5 bases at J, leaving 7 bases unmatched. CDR3 length equals 16 residues. Per germline, CDR1 SGHTA and CDR2 FQGNSA. CDR3 nucleotides: TGTACCAGCAGCTTCTACCTAGCGGGGTCGACCGGGGAGCTGTTTTTT. It yields the protein CTSSFYLAGSTGELFF.

The V and J genes are TRBV4-1 and TRBJ2-7; D ambiguous. This CDR3 has 15 amino acids. The V gene lost 0 bases and the J gene lost 2 bases, with 11 bases spanning the gap. Germline V gives CDR1 MGHRA, CDR2 YSYEKL. Written as DNA, the CDR3 is TGCGCCAGCAGCCAAGAGCTGGCGGCAGCCTACGAGCAGTACTTC. It translates to CASSQELAAAYEQYF.

This clonotype was seen a few times. The chain employs TRBV4-1 and TRBJ2-3; a weak D match, TRBD2 (5 bases). V gave up 0 bases and J gave up 6 bases, with 13 bases separating them. CDR1 is MGHRA, CDR2 YSYEKL, per germline. This CDR3 is built from 15 residues. The CDR3 spells CASSQDRGFRDTQYF. CDR3 nucleotides: TGCGCCAGCAGCCAAGATCGGGGTTTCAGGGATACGCAGTATTTT.

The sample holds one count of this clonotype. The CDR3 protein is CATAPSSGQPQHF. The CDR3 DNA reads as TGTGCCACAGCCCCGTCGTCTGGTCAGCCCCAGCATTTT. V and J are TRBV15 and TRBJ1-5; D unresolved. CDR3 length equals 13 residues. In germline, CDR1 is LNHNV, CDR2 YYDKDF (reference sequence). Trimming took off 9 bases at V and 6 bases at J, with 15 bases between the two ends. The full variable domain, rest sourced from reference TRBV15 and TRBJ1-5, is DAMVIQNPRYQVTQFGKPVTLSCSQTLNHNVMYWYQQKSSQAPKLLFHYYDKDFNNEADTPDNFQSRRPNTSFCFLDIRSPGLGDTAMYLCATAPSSGQPQHFGDGTRLSIL.

Concerning this clonotype: A much larger clone differs from this one at a single base, so this may be a read error. The chain recombines TRBV4-1 with TRBJ1-2; 7 nucleotides agree with TRBD1. There are 14 residues in the CDR3. In germline, CDR1 is MGHRA, CDR2 YSYEKL. This chain's CDR3 is CASSQAGQGGGCTF. CDR3 sequence (DNA): TGCGCCAGCAGCCAAGCCGGGCAGGGGGGTGGCTGCACCTTC.

This clonotype was picked up many times. The V and J genes are TRBV6-1 and TRBJ2-5; D may be TRBD2 (6 bases). CDR3 size: 15 residues. CDR1 is MNHNS and CDR2 is SASEGT in the germline V gene. Trimming left V 0 bases short and J 4 bases short, with 12 bases between. DNA of the CDR3: TGTGCCAGCAGTGAAGCGAGAGCGGGTGGAGAGACCCAGTACTTC. Translating gives CASSEARAGGETQYF.

The chain has TRBV5-6 and TRBJ2-2; 11 bases match TRBD2. The CDR3 is 18 residues long. J was trimmed by 4 bases and V by 1 base; bases with no gene match: 9. CDR1 and CDR2 (germline): SGHDT, YYEEEE. The CDR3 nucleotides read TGTGCCAGCAGCTTGAGTAGCGGGGGGGCCTATGGCACCGGGGAGCTGTTTTTT. Translated: CASSLSSGGAYGTGELFF.

The chain recombines TRBV4-1 with TRBJ1-2, with 8 bases aligning to TRBD1. Germline V gene data show CDR1 as MGHRA and CDR2 as YSYEKL. V trimming: 4 bases; J trimming: 4 bases; junction bases outside the gene matches: 5. This CDR3 is 14 amino acids long. The CDR3 DNA reads as TGCGCCAGCAGCCCTTCTGGGACAGGCTATGGCTACACCTTC. Protein sequence: CASSPSGTGYGYTF.

This rearrangement joins TRBV20-1 to TRBJ1-1; maybe TRBD1 (5 bases). With 5 bases removed from V and 3 bases from J, the gap between germline ends came to 10 bases. Germline V gene sequence: CDR1 DFQATT, CDR2 SNEGSKA (reference sequence). The CDR3 runs 12 residues. The CDR3 region is CSAQPGHTEAFF. CDR3 DNA sequence: TGCAGTGCTCAGCCAGGGCACACTGAAGCTTTCTTT.

A remark on this clonotype: A much larger clone differs by one base, so this may be a read error. This CDR3 fails to terminate in the conserved phenylalanine or tryptophan, so it likely reflects a read error. This chain connects TRBV6-8 to TRBJ2-7, with TRBD2 matching over 10 bases. CDR1 MNHGY and CDR2 SAAAGT come from the germline V gene. V was clipped by 3 bases and J by 6 bases; unmatched bases: 5. The CDR3 consists of 14 residues. The CDR3 spells CASSYSGTSAEQYL. The CDR3 nucleotides read TGTGCCAGCAGTTATTCCGGGACTAGCGCCGAGCAGTACCTC.

In its sample, this clonotype was seen a few times. This chain uses TRBV4-1 with TRBJ1-2, with TRBD1 matching over 7 bases. Germline trimming cut 1 base from V and 3 bases from J; bases unmatched to any gene: 5. CDR1 MGHRA and CDR2 YSYEKL come from the germline V gene. The CDR3 consists of 15 residues. The CDR3, as DNA: TGCGCCAGCAGCCAAGTCGAGGGGGCGGACTATGGCTACACCTTC. Its protein product is CASSQVEGADYGYTF.

This clonotype was recorded a few times. Here the CDR3 reads CASSEAGTGYTETQYF. The CDR3 DNA reads TGTGCCAGCAGCGAAGCCGGGACAGGGTATACGGAGACCCAGTACTTC. The chain uses TRBV7-9 and TRBJ2-5, with 9 bases fitting TRBD1. CDR1 is SEHNR and CDR2 is FQNEAQ in the germline V gene (reference sequence). V shed 5 bases and J 5 bases; nucleotides not matched to a gene: 12. CDR3 size: 16 residues.

The CDR3 sequence: CARTGTPTEAFF. As DNA, the CDR3 is TGTGCCAGAACCGGGACACCCACTGAAGCTTTCTTT. The J gene is TRBJ1-1, the V gene TRBV2; a weak D match, TRBD1 (6 bases). Trimming removed 9 bases at V and 4 bases at J, with 12 bases between. The CDR3 length is 12 residues. CDR1 is SNHLY, CDR2 FYNNEI, per germline.

The genes are TRBV7-6 and TRBJ2-3; 7 nucleotides line up with TRBD2. The CDR3 runs to 16 residues. Losses at the gene ends were 1 base for V and 3 bases for J; bases not matched to a gene: 7. Germline V gives CDR1 SGHVS, CDR2 FNYEAQ. The CDR3 DNA follows: TGTGCCAGCAGCTTAGGGGGCGGGGGAGGGACAGATACGCAGTATTTT. Its protein is CASSLGGGGGTDTQYF.

This clonotype was seen only a few times. The V and J genes are TRBV12-3 or TRBV12-4 and TRBJ2-5; 9 nucleotides line up with TRBD2. Germline trimming cut 3 bases from V and 5 bases from J; bases unmatched to any gene: 7. This CDR3 region has 15 residues. The CDR3 spells CASSFGGGAEETQYF. The CDR3 nucleotides are TGTGCCAGCAGTTTCGGCGGGGGGGCCGAGGAGACCCAGTACTTC.

This clonotype was found a few times. The J gene is TRBJ2-3, the V gene TRBV7-6; the match to TRBD2 covers 11 bases. With 2 bases clipped from V and 0 bases from J, the junction kept 4 bases outside the gene matches. CDR1 and CDR2 from the germline V gene are SGHVS and FNYEAQ. The CDR3 consists of 17 residues. CDR3 sequence reads: CASSLRTSGLSTDTQYF. CDR3 bases: TGTGCCAGCAGCTTAAGGACTAGCGGGCTAAGCACAGATACGCAGTATTTT. Together with reference TRBV7-6 and TRBJ2-3, the CDR3 gives the full variable domain: GAGVSQSPRYKVTKRGQDVALRCDPISGHVSLYWYRQALGQGPEFLTYFNYEAQQDKSGLPNDRFSAERPEGSISTLTIQRTEQRDSAMYRCASSLRTSGLSTDTQYFGPGTRLTVL.

This clonotype was seen only a few times. The chain uses TRBV12-3 or TRBV12-4 and TRBJ1-6, with no clear D. The CDR3 length is 14 residues. Between the trimmed V and J ends, which lost 6 bases and 7 bases, there was a span of 13 bases. The CDR3 protein is CASSDTVGNSPLHF. DNA of the CDR3: TGTGCCAGCAGCGATACAGTGGGCAATTCACCCCTCCACTTT.

This clonotype was detected a few times. The chain recombines TRBV12-3 or TRBV12-4 with TRBJ2-5, with 8 nucleotides matching TRBD1. Unmatched junction bases numbered 5, after V lost 6 bases and J lost 5 bases. The CDR3 spans 13 residues. Here the CDR3 DNA reads TGTGCCAGCAGGGGACAGGAGTGGGAGACCCAGTACTTC. It codes for CASRGQEWETQYF.

This clonotype appeared a few times. The J gene is TRBJ1-4, the V gene TRBV6-6; 10 bases are a match to TRBD1. The V gene's germline CDR1 is MNHNY and CDR2 SVGAGI (reference sequence). Trimming cost V 7 bases and J 6 bases; bases outside gene matches: 8. This CDR3 has 15 residues. CDR3 loop: CASIRRGTGDEKLFF. DNA for the CDR3: TGTGCCAGCATCAGGAGGGGGACAGGGGATGAAAAACTGTTTTTT.

In this sample, this clonotype turned up many times. This chain uses TRBV7-2 with TRBJ2-3; perhaps TRBD2 as D (5 bases). Per germline, CDR1 SGHTA and CDR2 FQGNSA. The CDR3 has 16 residues. The ends were cut back, 1 base at V and 2 bases at J, with 13 bases in the middle. For the CDR3, the DNA is TGTGCCAGCAGCTTAGTAGGGAGCCGCCCCACAGATACGCAGTATTTT. The encoded protein is CASSLVGSRPTDTQYF. The whole variable domain, filled in from reference TRBV7-2 and TRBJ2-3, reads GAGVSQSPSNKVTEKGKDVELRCDPISGHTALYWYRQSLGQGLEFLIYFQGNSAPDKSGLPSDRFSAERTGGSVSTLTIQRTQQEDSAVYLCASSLVGSRPTDTQYFGPGTRLTVL.